Reported below is one T cell receptor (beta chain). Its cognate antigen is unknown. The source of the sample is a study of T-cell memory formation after mild COVID-19. Regarding the study as a whole: Confirmation of SARS-CoV-2 specificity was lacking for second-wave clones peaking day 37. Contracting CD8+ clones were enriched in EMRA, CD4+ mainly in CM and EM. There was a balanced CD4/CD8 profile in clones contracting day 15 to 85, and later expanders leaned CD4+.

In TCRdb, the 5' RACE reads were re-called with MiXCR into one record per CDR3 protein. This sample carries under 70,000 distinct CDR3 sequences, less than 9.5% of them seen once, and the ten largest clones take about 1.1%. The CDR3 covers 17 residues. Germline-derived CDR1 and CDR2 are MGHRA and YSYEKL. V was clipped by 1 base and J by 5 bases, with 15 bases between them. This rearrangement joins TRBV4-1 to TRBJ2-6, with D perhaps matching TRBD2 (6 bases). The sequenced sample consisted of PBMCs or a T cell subset sorted from them (not recorded which). The clonotype originates from a man between 18 and 29 years old who had mild COVID-19 (a few samples of this study predate the infection). Cell type and time point are not known. The CDR3 loop reads CASSQGSGGKRANVLTF. CDR3 DNA sequence: TGCGCCAGCAGCCAAGGATCAGGAGGGAAAAGGGCCAACGTCCTGACTTTC.